These 25 T cell receptor beta chains were all obtained from the same sample, sequenced in a study of radiotherapy plus CTLA-4 blockade in lung cancer (dated by TCRdb to 2017 to 2018). Library preparation employed the immunoSEQ multiplex PCR assay. TCRdb's version of the immuneACCESS table is confined to in-frame rearrangements and falls short of the full clone set. An unresolved V gene accounts for under half of the shortfall where checked; the remainder is of unknown origin. The table for this sample lists about 59,000 clones; around 68% of them were counted only once. About 8% of the sample comes from the top ten. Source: peripheral blood, taken from a patient treated with radiotherapy plus ipilimumab. These receptors came from a human donor with non-small cell lung cancer whose response to radiotherapy plus ipilimumab could not be evaluated.

The rearrangement links TRBV5-1 to TRBJ1-6, with 9 nucleotides matching TRBD1. CDR1 and CDR2 from the germline V gene are SGHRS and YFSETQ. The J segment lost 8 bases and the V segment lost 4 bases, leaving 10 bases of the junction unmatched. The CDR3 length is 16 residues. The CDR3 bases are TGCGCCAGCAGCCCCAGGCTCCGGGACAGGGATTCACCCCTCCACTTT. Protein product: CASSPRLRDRDSPLHF.

The CDR3 sequence: CASSLRRGINTEAFF. The CDR3 region has the DNA TGCGCCAGCAGCTTGAGGCGGGGGATCAACACTGAAGCTTTCTTT. This chain joins TRBV5-1 and TRBJ1-1; maybe TRBD1 (5 bases). The germline V gene encodes CDR1 SGHRS and CDR2 YFSETQ. The CDR3 loop spans 15 amino acids. V lost 1 base to trimming and J lost 2 bases, with 12 bases between them.

The rearrangement joins TRBV5-8 to TRBJ1-2; D not resolved. In germline, CDR1 is SGHTS, CDR2 YDEGEE. Trimming took off 4 bases at V and 7 bases at J, with 17 bases between the two ends. CDR3 length: 14 amino acids. The CDR3 loop is CASSEVGGQPGYTF. Here the CDR3 DNA reads TGTGCCAGCAGCGAGGTAGGCGGCCAGCCTGGCTACACCTTC.

The V gene is TRBV7-2, the J gene TRBJ2-5; TRBD1 aligns across 9 bases. This CDR3 has 17 residues. The V and J ends lost 0 bases and 5 bases, in that order; junction bases with no gene match: 10. Germline CDR1 and CDR2: SGHTA and FQGNSA. This CDR3 is CASSLALLRGTGETQYF. The CDR3 region has the DNA TGTGCCAGCAGCTTAGCGCTTTTAAGGGGGACAGGGGAGACCCAGTACTTC.

This clone was detected only a few times. This chain connects TRBV10-3 to TRBJ2-7; D gene ambiguous. The germline V gene encodes CDR1 ENHRY and CDR2 SYGVKD. Trimming shortened V by 3 bases and J by 3 bases, and 3 bases separated the two germline ends. This CDR3 comprises 11 residues. The CDR3 sequence: CAISDGYEQYF. For the CDR3, the DNA is TGTGCCATCAGTGACGGCTACGAGCAGTACTTC.

By share, this clone ranks as medium-sized. This chain uses TRBV4-3 with TRBJ1-6; possible D gene TRBD1, 5 bases. The CDR3 contains 14 residues. Trimming took 1 base from V and 9 from J, leaving 10 bases between them. The germline gives CDR1 LGHNA, CDR2 YSLEER. The CDR3 loop is CASSQALGGSPLHF. CDR3 DNA sequence: TGCGCCAGCAGCCAAGCCCTCGGGGGTTCACCCCTCCACTTT.

This clone was seen a single time. The chain links TRBV9 to TRBJ2-7, with 7 nucleotides matching TRBD2. Trimming cost V 0 bases and J 4 bases; bases outside gene matches: 7. The CDR3 loop spans 15 amino acids. Germline values: CDR1 SGDLS, CDR2 YYNGEE. This CDR3 is CASSVGGSWEYEQYF. Written as DNA, the CDR3 is TGTGCCAGCAGCGTAGGCGGGAGTTGGGAATACGAGCAGTACTTC.

The J gene is TRBJ2-5, the V gene TRBV6-6; 8 bases agree with TRBD1. CDR1 is MNHNY and CDR2 is SVGAGI in the germline V gene (reference sequence). J was trimmed by 6 bases and V by 7 bases; bases with no gene match: 7. The CDR3 has 13 amino acids. This chain's CDR3 is CASNNGQGQTQYF. CDR3 nucleotide sequence: TGTGCCAGCAACAACGGACAGGGCCAGACCCAGTACTTC.

This clone was seen just once. The chain employs TRBV18 and TRBJ2-1; 7 nucleotides line up with TRBD1. The trim removed 1 base at V and 7 bases at J, leaving 4 bases unmatched. Germline CDR1 is KGHSH and CDR2 is LQKENI. This CDR3 contains 14 residues. As DNA, the CDR3 is TGTGCCAGCTCACCACAACAGGGGTTGAATGAGCAGTTCTTC. Protein sequence: CASSPQQGLNEQFF.

Sample share makes this clone medium-sized. V usage is TRBV5-1 and J usage is TRBJ2-7; the D gene is possibly TRBD2 (6 bases). Between the trimmed V and J ends, which lost 0 bases and 2 bases, there was a span of 15 bases. Germline values: CDR1 SGHRS, CDR2 YFSETQ. The CDR3 covers 16 residues. CDR3 coding DNA: TGCGCCAGCAGCTTGGGAGGTAGCGGAGCGCCCTACGAGCAGTACTTC. It specifies CASSLGGSGAPYEQYF.

The chain couples TRBV10-3 to TRBJ2-7; tentatively, D is TRBD2 (6 bases). The V gene's germline CDR1 is ENHRY and CDR2 SYGVKD. CDR3 length: 16 residues. Trimming cost V 1 base and J 4 bases, with 17 bases left between them. CDR3 loop: CAISELGGAGVYEQYF. The CDR3 bases are TGTGCCATCAGTGAGTTGGGAGGAGCGGGTGTATACGAGCAGTACTTC.

The chain links TRBV25-1 to TRBJ2-7, with TRBD1 matching 8 bases. J gave up 6 bases and V 3 bases, and 13 bases lay outside the gene matches. The germline V gene encodes CDR1 MGHDK and CDR2 SYGVNS. CDR3 length equals 16 residues. The CDR3 spells CASSDPGQGMVGEQYF. CDR3 in DNA: TGTGCCAGCAGTGACCCTGGACAGGGAATGGTAGGCGAGCAGTACTTC.

The chain uses TRBV9 and TRBJ1-2, with D tentatively TRBD1 (6 bases). This CDR3 has 12 residues. The V and J ends lost 4 bases and 4 bases respectively, with 8 bases between them. Germline values: CDR1 SGDLS, CDR2 YYNGEE. DNA of the CDR3: TGTGCCAGCAGCCAGACAGGCTATGGCTACACCTTC. Translation: CASSQTGYGYTF. The entire variable domain, with the rest obtained from reference TRBV9 and TRBJ1-2, is as follows: DSGVTQTPKHLITATGQRVTLRCSPRSGDLSVYWYQQSLDQGLQFLIQYYNGEERAKGNILERFSAQQFPDLHSELNLSSLELGDSALYFCASSQTGYGYTFGSGTRLTVV.

The table lists this clone with a few counts. This chain uses TRBV19 with TRBJ2-7; 9 nucleotides match TRBD1. After removal of 5 bases from V and 5 bases from J, the junction contained 10 bases not matched to a gene. This CDR3 comprises 15 residues. CDR1 LNHDA and CDR2 SQIVND come from the germline V gene (reference sequence). CDR3 region: CASSVHWGQGDEQYF. The CDR3 coding sequence is TGTGCCAGTAGTGTCCATTGGGGACAGGGTGACGAGCAGTACTTC.

The rearrangement uses TRBV9 and TRBJ1-2, with unresolved D. The CDR3 has 15 amino acids. Between the trimmed V and J ends, which lost 5 bases and 0 bases, there was a span of 14 bases. Germline V gene lookup returns CDR1 SGDLS and CDR2 YYNGEE. CDR3 residues: CASSADITANYGYTF. The DNA for the CDR3 is TGTGCCAGCAGTGCCGACATCACAGCTAACTATGGCTACACCTTC.

This sequence joins TRBV7-3 and TRBJ2-1; 9 bases agree with TRBD1. Trimming at V came to 5 bases and at J to 5 bases, leaving 7 bases not matched to a gene. This CDR3 region has 15 residues. Germline V CDR1 and CDR2: SGHTA, FQGTGA. This chain's CDR3 is CASSQGTGIHNEQFF. The CDR3 DNA sequence: TGTGCCAGCAGCCAAGGGACAGGGATCCACAATGAGCAGTTCTTC.

The gene calls are TRBV5-1 and TRBJ1-1, with D unresolved. Trimming cost V 2 bases and J 1 base, with 6 bases left between them. CDR1 is SGHRS, CDR2 YFSETQ, per germline. The CDR3 loop spans 13 amino acids. The CDR3 protein is CASSFGWNTEAFF. DNA of the CDR3: TGCGCCAGCAGCTTCGGGTGGAACACTGAAGCTTTCTTT.

This chain links TRBV7-2 with TRBJ2-2; 14 bases fit TRBD2. This CDR3 has 15 residues. Trimming cost V 6 bases and J 4 bases; bases outside gene matches: 1. Germline CDR1 reads SGHTA; CDR2 reads FQGNSA. The CDR3 sequence: CASRGTSGGTGELFF. DNA for the CDR3: TGTGCCAGCAGAGGGACTAGCGGGGGCACCGGGGAGCTGTTTTTT.

This clone appeared a few times. The CDR3 does not end in the conserved phenylalanine or tryptophan, so this is likely a read error. The DNA is left out, because the CDR3 cannot be placed on it with certainty; the CDR3 is given as TCRdb lists it. This rearrangement joins TRBV6-1 to TRBJ1-1; whether TRBD1, the table's D call, matches the DNA was not checked. Germline-derived CDR1 and CDR2 are MNHNS and SASEGT. Including both end residues, the CDR3 is 10 amino acids long. The CDR3 here is CASSEARSGI.

This clone was observed once. The chain has TRBV5-1 and TRBJ2-3; no definite D call. The length of the CDR3 is 13 residues. The germline V and J ends were trimmed by 0 bases and 5 bases, with 7 bases remaining between them. The germline gives CDR1 SGHRS, CDR2 YFSETQ. CDR3 protein: CASSLGEEDTQYF. For the CDR3, the DNA is TGCGCCAGCAGCTTGGGAGAGGAAGATACGCAGTATTTT.

V is TRBV2 and J is TRBJ1-1, with D hard to call. Looked up from germline, CDR1 is SNHLY and CDR2 is FYNNEI. V gave up 3 bases and J gave up 3 bases, with 8 bases separating them. The CDR3 runs 13 residues. CDR3 in DNA: TGTGCCAGCAGTGATCCGAGGTACACTGAAGCTTTCTTT. It codes for CASSDPRYTEAFF.

The V call is TRBV5-1, the J call TRBJ2-5; 8 bases match TRBD2. The germline gives CDR1 SGHRS, CDR2 YFSETQ. Trimming took 2 bases from V and 2 from J; bases not matched to a gene: 2. There are 14 residues in the CDR3. CDR3 sequence reads: CASSLPSGQETQYF. CDR3 in DNA: TGCGCCAGCAGCTTACCTAGCGGGCAAGAGACCCAGTACTTC.

The chain combines TRBV4-2 with TRBJ2-2; TRBD2 matches 12 bases. Trimming removed 0 bases from V and 4 bases from J; junction bases left unmatched: 6. Germline CDR1 LGHNA, CDR2 YNFKEQ. The CDR3 totals 18 residues. The CDR3 DNA sequence: TGTGCCAGCAGCCAAGAAGTGACTAGCGGGAGTTTCACCGGGGAGCTGTTTTTT. Protein sequence: CASSQEVTSGSFTGELFF.

The chain uses TRBV11-3 and TRBJ1-3, with 12 bases matching TRBD1. The V gene's germline CDR1 is SGHNT and CDR2 YENEEA. Trimming cost V 5 bases and J 4 bases; bases outside gene matches: 3. The length of the CDR3 is 15 residues. CDR3 coding DNA: TGTGCCAGCAGCCCCGGGACAGGGGGCGGAAACACCATATATTTT. Its protein is CASSPGTGGGNTIYF.

The rearrangement uses TRBV5-1 and TRBJ2-6; maybe TRBD2 (5 bases). This CDR3 spans 16 amino acids. V lost 4 bases, J lost 0 bases, and 11 bases lay in between. The germline V gene has CDR1 SGHRS and CDR2 YFSETQ. The CDR3 protein is CASSPEAASGANVLTF. The CDR3 nucleotides read TGCGCCAGCAGCCCGGAAGCGGCCTCTGGGGCCAACGTCCTGACTTTC.